This T cell receptor beta chain was sequenced in a study of OX40 agonist ivuxolimab in advanced cancers. Regarding the research as a whole: Ivuxolimab was a fully human IgG2 agonistic monoclonal antibody targeting the costimulatory receptor OX40 (CD134). Intravenous ivuxolimab was administered to patients every 2 weeks at six dose levels: 0.01, 0.1, 0.3, 1.5, 3 and 10 mg/kg. Of the approximately 50 dose-escalation patients, hepatocellular carcinoma was present in about 20, melanoma in roughly 15, renal cell carcinoma in 9 and head and neck cancer in 9. In the dose-escalation cohort, around four fifths of patients were male, and the mean age was approximately 60 years with a range of roughly 20 to 79. Patients were allowed to have had prior anti-PD-1, anti-PD-L1 or anti-CTLA-4 therapy, and around 37% of the dose-escalation patients had previously received checkpoint inhibitors. Partial responses occurred in three dose-escalation patients, of whom one had hepatocellular carcinoma and two had cutaneous melanoma. Peripheral TCRbeta sequencing was intended to test whether TCR sequence diversity was altered and clonal T-cell expansion was caused by ivuxolimab. The monotherapy dose-escalation portion (N of about 57 patients) of the phase I ivuxolimab trial is reported in the paper.

On the study overall, not on this receptor specifically: On average, CD8+ T cells showed more expanded clones than CD4+ T cells after ivuxolimab. Low levels of normalized T-cell clonal expansion were also seen in some patients who did not respond. The antigen specificity of the peripheral T cells that underwent clonal expansion was not determined. In the 0.1-3.0 mg/kg groups, partial responders were among the patients with the lowest normalized peripheral clonal expansion, particularly in CD8+ T cells. Clonal expansion of both CD4+ and CD8+ blood T cells was observed from baseline to week 6 at doses 0.1 to 3.0 mg/kg.

The CDR3, cysteine through phenylalanine, is 15 amino acids long. The entry retains the CDR3 DNA only, 45 bases that are in frame from base 1. The germline V gene gives CDR1 as SGDLS and CDR2 as YYNGEE. V and J are trimmed by 3 bases and 1 base, and the gene matches miss 6 bases of the junction. The trial excluded patients who had a history of autoimmune disease or were on systemic immunosuppression. Peripheral blood for TCR sequencing was collected from all dose cohorts at baseline, on cycle 4 day 1, and on cycle 7 day 1. The samples were drawn from a first-in-human, open-label, multicenter phase I dose-escalation trial of ivuxolimab. The trial enrolled adults with locally advanced or metastatic head and neck squamous cell, hepatocellular, melanoma or renal cell carcinoma. Before TCR sequencing, CD4+ and CD8+ T cells were separately sorted from peripheral blood. Genomic DNA was isolated from the sorted cells so that the TCRbeta CDR3 region could be sequenced. TCRbeta CDR3 regions were sequenced using the immunoSEQ Assay. TCRdb provides this immuneACCESS table in a form limited to in-frame rearrangements. Some clones are lacking; in checked studies, under half of them reflect an unresolved V gene, and why the rest are absent is not known. A total of under 35,000 clones appear in this sample, under 80% of them only once. Of the sample, approximately 11% falls within the top ten clones.

As regards this clone: What this receptor recognizes is not known. Base qualities are not provided; no much larger clone lies one nucleotide away.

Recombination connected TRBV9 to TRBJ1-1, with 7 bases matching TRBD1. This specimen consisted of CD4+ or CD8+ T cells sorted from blood, obtained in a trial of the OX40 agonist ivuxolimab. This sequence originates from an adult with an advanced solid tumor such as melanoma, head and neck, liver or kidney cancer. The DNA sequence reads TGTGCCAGCAGCGCCCGGGACAGTAAGAACACTGAAGCTTTCTTT. This codes for CASSARDSKNTEAFF.